This paragraph covers one TCR beta chain sequence. This clonotype is regarded as medium-sized (0.01 to 0.1%). Its antigen specificity is not known. Base qualities are not recorded, but no much larger clone differs from it by a single base. V is shortened by 4 bases, J by 5 bases, and the region joining them spans 12 bases. CDR1 and CDR2 are drawn from the germline V gene: KGHSH, LQKENI. The CDR3 runs 14 amino acids, cysteine and phenylalanine included. The sequence is cut down to CDR3 DNA, 42 bases in frame from base 1. Receptors were amplified or captured by 5' RACE. Sequencing used a NextSeq 500. To allow correction of PCR and sequencing errors, the TCR library protocol tagged every TCR cDNA molecule with a unique molecular identifier. Processing in the source paper ran as follows. TCR identification, UMI-based error correction and CDR3 extraction were all carried out with Decombinator tools. Expanded TCRs were defined as those above a frequency of 2 per 1,000, corresponding to the top 1% of the tumor frequency distribution. Renyi diversity was calculated using the R vegan package after each repertoire was subsampled 100 times to 5,000 TCRs. To build CDR3 similarity networks, amino acid triplet string-kernel similarity was used, and CDR3s were connected when their pairwise similarity was above 0.82. TCRdb handled the public reads itself, with Q25 trimming in fastp and clone calling in MiXCR, and kept productive beta chains. CDR3 protein sequences are deduplicated, and each keeps its most common genes and DNA. None of the V and J calls come from the authors' own analysis; TCRdb made them. This sample gives about 12,000 distinct CDR3 sequences in total; approximately 14% of them show up just once. Of the sample, 2.4% falls within the top ten clones.

The data derive from a study of spatial heterogeneity in lung cancer (dated by TCRdb to about 2019). With respect to the entire study: More beta-chain than alpha-chain transcripts were consistently detected, likely reflecting higher beta-chain transcript abundance. Nonsynonymous mutation counts, determined by whole-exome sequencing of tumor tissue, were related to TCR repertoire features. In non-small cell lung cancer, the study quantitatively compared TCR alpha and beta repertoires across several tumor regions, matched nontumor lung, and blood. At surgery, 200 to 250 tumor regions, almost 65 matched nontumor lung samples and 50 to 60 PBMC samples were TCR-sequenced for both alpha and beta chains. In the raw uncorrected reads, each unique combination of TCR and UMI appeared more than ten times on average. The full study reports these points: Additional single-cell paired TCR alpha and beta sequencing was considered necessary to confirm, at a functional level, the hypothesis that regional TCRs recognize regional mutations. Ubiquitous expanded tumor TCRs showed up in blood more often at tumor resection than at routine follow-up.

Reading the label with the study, this specimen's time point is: sample taken at primary tumor resection. For TCR sequencing, whole RNA was extracted from tumor and nontumor lung tissue, or from cryopreserved PBMC samples, and no cell sorting was done. The donors were about 65 patients from the lung TRACERx cohort who had early-stage, untreated non-small cell lung cancer. Only patients with enough RNA available from two or more tumor regions were chosen for TCR sequencing. This clonotype originated in a female donor with early-stage non-small cell lung cancer. Sample: PBMCs, taken at surgery. Recombination connected TRBV18 to TRBJ1-5; TRBD1 might be the D gene, on 6 matching bases. The DNA sequence is TGTGCCAGCTCACTACAGGCAGGGGATCAGCCCCAGCATTTT. Protein translation: CASSLQAGDQPQHF.